This T cell receptor beta chain was sequenced in a study of T cells expressing NK-cell markers. Per germline, CDR1 LGHNA and CDR2 YNFKEQ. CDR3 size: 14 residues. TCRdb reprocessed the 5' RACE reads and reports one entry per CDR3 protein, with no DNA. Its table lists 130,000 to 150,000 distinct CDR3 sequences. The chain couples TRBV4-2 to TRBJ2-7; checking the TCRdb D call of TRBD1 is not possible without DNA. The sequence came from a young man in good health. Input material: blood T cells: a sorted CD56 or NKG2C T cell subset, CD4+ or CD8+ T cells, or bulk PBMC T cells (not recorded which). The CDR3 loop reads CASSPGISGYEQYF.